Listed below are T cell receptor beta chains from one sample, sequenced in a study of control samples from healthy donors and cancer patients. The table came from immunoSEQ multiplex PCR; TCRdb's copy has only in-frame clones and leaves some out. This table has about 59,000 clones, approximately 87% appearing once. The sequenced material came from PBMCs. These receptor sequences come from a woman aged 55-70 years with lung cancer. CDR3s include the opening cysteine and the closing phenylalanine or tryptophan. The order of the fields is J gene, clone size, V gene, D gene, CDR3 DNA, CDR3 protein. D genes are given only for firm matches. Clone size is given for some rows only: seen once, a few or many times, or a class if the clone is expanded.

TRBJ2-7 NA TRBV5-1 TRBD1 TGCGCCAGCAGCCTAACGGCAGGGGGCGGCTACGAGCAGTACTTC CASSLTAGGGYEQYF
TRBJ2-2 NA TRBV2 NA TGTGCCAGCAGTCTCTACCCGAACACCGGGGAGCTGTTTTTT CASSLYPNTGELFF
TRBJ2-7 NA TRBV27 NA TGTGCCAACAGTATCGCCCCCGCCTACGAGCAGTACTTC CANSIAPAYEQYF
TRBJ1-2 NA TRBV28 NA TGTGCCAGCAGCCGTCGTATCCGGGCGAGAGGCTATGGCTACACCTTC CASSRRIRARGYGYTF
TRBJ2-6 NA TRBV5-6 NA TGTGCCAGCAGCTCGGGGTTCAGGGCCAACGTCCTGACTTTC CASSSGFRANVLTF
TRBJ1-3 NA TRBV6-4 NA TGTGCCAGCAGTGACTTAGAAGACTCTGGAAACACCATATATTTT CASSDLEDSGNTIYF
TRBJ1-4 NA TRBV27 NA TGTGCCAGCAGCCGACTCCTTGTGAAGGGGCAGAATGAAAAACTGTTTTTT CASSRLLVKGQNEKLFF
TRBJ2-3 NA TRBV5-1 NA TGCGCCAGCAGCCCAGGGACTGACCCCACAGATACGCAGTATTTT CASSPGTDPTDTQYF
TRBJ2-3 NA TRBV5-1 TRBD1 TGCGCCAGCGGCCAACAGGGGCATAGCACAGATACGCAGTATTTT CASGQQGHSTDTQYF
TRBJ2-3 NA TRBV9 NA TGTGCCAGCAGCGTAGAACAGGGAACAACAGATACGCAGTATTTT CASSVEQGTTDTQYF
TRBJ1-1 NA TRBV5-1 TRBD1 TGCGCCAGCAGCTCGGGACAGCCGGGTCGTACTGAAGCTTTCTTT CASSSGQPGRTEAFF
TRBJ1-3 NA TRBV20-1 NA TGCAGTGCTAGTCGGACGGTCTCTGGAAACACCATATATTTT CSASRTVSGNTIYF
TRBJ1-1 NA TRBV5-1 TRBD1 TGCGCCAGCAGCTTGGGGACAGGGACTGAAGCTTTCTTT CASSLGTGTEAFF
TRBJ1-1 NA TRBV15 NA TGTGCCACCAGCAGAGAGGTCCACACTGAAGCTTTCTTT CATSREVHTEAFF
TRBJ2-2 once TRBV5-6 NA TGTGCCAGCAGCTTGCCCAGGACGGCAAACACCGGGGAGCTGTTTTTT CASSLPRTANTGELFF
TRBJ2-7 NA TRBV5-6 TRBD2 TGTGCCAGCAGCTTGGGGCTAGCGGGGTCCTACGAGCAGTACTTC CASSLGLAGSYEQYF
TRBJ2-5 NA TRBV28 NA TGTGCCAGCAGTTTAGGAGGGGCGACGGAGACCCAGTACTTC CASSLGGATETQYF
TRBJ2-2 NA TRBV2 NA TGTGCCAGCGGTGGCTCCCCTGGGGAGCTGTTTTTT CASGGSPGELFF
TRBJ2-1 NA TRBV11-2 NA TGTGCCAGCAGCTTAGCGGGTCAGGGCTACAATGAGCAGTTCTTC CASSLAGQGYNEQFF
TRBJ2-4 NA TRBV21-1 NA TGTGCCAGCAGAATCCGAACGGTTTTTCGAGCCAAAAACATTCAGTACTTC CASRIRTVFRAKNIQYF
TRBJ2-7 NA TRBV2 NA TGTGCCAGCAGTGAATGGGCCGAGCAGTACTTC CASSEWAEQYF
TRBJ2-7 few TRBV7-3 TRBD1 TGTGCCAGCAGCTTGGGGACAGGGGGCCCGCGGGAGCAGTACTTC CASSLGTGGPREQYF
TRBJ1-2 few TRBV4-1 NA TGCGCCAGCAGCCAAGATCCCGCGGAGAACTATGGCTACACCTTC CASSQDPAENYGYTF
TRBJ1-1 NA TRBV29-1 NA TGCAGCGTTCCCGGGCCAGGGCTGAACACTGAAGCTTTCTTT CSVPGPGLNTEAFF
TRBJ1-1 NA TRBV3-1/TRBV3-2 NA TGTGCCAGCACCACAGGGAACACTGAAGCTTTCTTT CASTTGNTEAFF
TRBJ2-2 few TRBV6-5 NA TGTGCCAGCAGTTATTACAGGGAGGCCGGGGAGCTGTTTTTT CASSYYREAGELFF
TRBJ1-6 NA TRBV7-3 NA TGTGCCAGCAGCCAGGGGTCCTATAATTCACCCCTCCACTTT CASSQGSYNSPLHF
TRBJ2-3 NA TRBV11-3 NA TGTGCCAGCAGCTTAGGACAGCTAACTAGCACAGATACGCAGTATTTT CASSLGQLTSTDTQYF
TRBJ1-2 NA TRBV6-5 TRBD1 TGTGCCAGCAGACAGCCGGTGACAGGGGACTATGGCTACACCTTC CASRQPVTGDYGYTF
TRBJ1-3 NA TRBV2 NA TGTGCCAGCAGGGGGGCTAACTCTGGAAACACCATATATTTT CASRGANSGNTIYF
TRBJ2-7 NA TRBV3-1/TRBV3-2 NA TGTGCCAGCAGCCAAGTCGAGGGAAGGAACGAGCAGTACTTC CASSQVEGRNEQYF
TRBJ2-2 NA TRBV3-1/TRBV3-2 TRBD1 TGTGCCAGCAGCGCCCAGGGGGCGCAGAGCGGGGAGCTGTTTTTT CASSAQGAQSGELFF
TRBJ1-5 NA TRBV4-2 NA TGTGCCAGCAGCCAAACAGGGTATCATCAGCCCCAGCATTTT CASSQTGYHQPQHF
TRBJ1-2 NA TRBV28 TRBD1 TGTGCCAGCAGAATCGGGACAGGGGATAACTATGGCTACACCTTC CASRIGTGDNYGYTF
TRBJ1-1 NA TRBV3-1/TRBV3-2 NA TGTGCCAGCAGCCCGACAGCCAACACTGAAGCTTTCTTT CASSPTANTEAFF
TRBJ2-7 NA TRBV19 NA TGTGCCAGTAGTTCGGACAGTCAAACCCTCTACGAGCAGTACTTC CASSSDSQTLYEQYF
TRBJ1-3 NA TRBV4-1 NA TGCGCCAGCAGCCAAGGAGAGCAAACCCTTGACACCATATATTTT CASSQGEQTLDTIYF
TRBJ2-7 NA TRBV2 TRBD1 TGTGCCAGCATTACAGATGGGACAGGGAGGTACGAGCAGTACTTC CASITDGTGRYEQYF
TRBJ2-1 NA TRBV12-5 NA TGTGCTAGTGGGGACATGGAGCAGTTCTTC CASGDMEQFF
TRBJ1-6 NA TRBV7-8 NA TGTGCCAGCAGCTTAAGACAGATTTATAATTCACCCCTCCACTTT CASSLRQIYNSPLHF
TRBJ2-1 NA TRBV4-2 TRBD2 TGTGCCAGCAGCCAGGGGTCTAGCGGGTGGGCCTATGAGCAGTTCTTC CASSQGSSGWAYEQFF
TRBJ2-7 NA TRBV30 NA TGTGCCTGGAGTGTCATGGGGTACGAGCAGTACTTC CAWSVMGYEQYF
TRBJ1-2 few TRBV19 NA TGTGCCAGTACCCTTGACAAATATGGCTACACCTTC CASTLDKYGYTF
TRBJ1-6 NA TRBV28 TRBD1 TGTGCCAGCAGGTTCTGGGGGACAGGGGGTTCACCCCTCCACTTT CASRFWGTGGSPLHF
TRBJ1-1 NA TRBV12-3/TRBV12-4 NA TGTGCCAGCAGGGAGGGGACTGAAGCTTTCTTT CASREGTEAFF
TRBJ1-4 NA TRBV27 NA TGTGCCAGCAGTTTTGGTGGATCTAATGAAAAACTGTTTTTT CASSFGGSNEKLFF
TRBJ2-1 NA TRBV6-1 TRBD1 TGTGCCAGCAGTGAATGGTCAGGGGGCTCCTACAATGAGCAGTTCTTC CASSEWSGGSYNEQFF
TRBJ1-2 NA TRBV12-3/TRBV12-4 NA TGTGCCAGCAGTTTTGACACCGACTATGGCTACACCTTC CASSFDTDYGYTF
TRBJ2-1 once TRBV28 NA TGTGCCAGCATAATTAGCGGAGGCTCCTACAATGAGCAGTTCTTC CASIISGGSYNEQFF
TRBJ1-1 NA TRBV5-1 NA TGCGCCAGCAGCTTGGAATTCGGGGGGCGAGAAGCTTTCTTT CASSLEFGGREAFF
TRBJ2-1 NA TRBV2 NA TGTGCCAGCATCGTGGAGGGGACCCTCTCCTACAATGAGCAGTTCTTC CASIVEGTLSYNEQFF
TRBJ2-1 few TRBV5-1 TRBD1 TGCGCCAGCAGCCCCCCGGGACAGGTTTTTGAGCAGTTCTTC CASSPPGQVFEQFF
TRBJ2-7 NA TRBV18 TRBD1 TGTGCCAGCTCACCACAGGGGGCCGGAATGGGTGAGCAGTACTTC CASSPQGAGMGEQYF
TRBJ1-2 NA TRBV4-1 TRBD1 TGCGCCAGCAGCCAGGGGCCGGACAGGACATATGGCTACACCTTC CASSQGPDRTYGYTF
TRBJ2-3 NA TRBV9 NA TGTGCCAGCAGCGTAGGGGCGGGATTAACAGATACGCAGTATTTT CASSVGAGLTDTQYF
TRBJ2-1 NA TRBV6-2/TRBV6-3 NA TGTGCCAGCAGCCCCCCAGCTAATGAGCAGTTCTTC CASSPPANEQFF
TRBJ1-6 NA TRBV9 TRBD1 TGTGCCAGCAGCGTAGATGCAGGGGGCTATAATTCACCCCTCCACTTT CASSVDAGGYNSPLHF
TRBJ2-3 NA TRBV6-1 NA TGTGCCAGCAGTGAAGTCGAGGGCAGTTTGGCAACGCAGTATTTT CASSEVEGSLATQYF
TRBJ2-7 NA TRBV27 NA TGTGCCAGCAGTTTACTTGCACTATCGTACGAGCAGTACTTC CASSLLALSYEQYF